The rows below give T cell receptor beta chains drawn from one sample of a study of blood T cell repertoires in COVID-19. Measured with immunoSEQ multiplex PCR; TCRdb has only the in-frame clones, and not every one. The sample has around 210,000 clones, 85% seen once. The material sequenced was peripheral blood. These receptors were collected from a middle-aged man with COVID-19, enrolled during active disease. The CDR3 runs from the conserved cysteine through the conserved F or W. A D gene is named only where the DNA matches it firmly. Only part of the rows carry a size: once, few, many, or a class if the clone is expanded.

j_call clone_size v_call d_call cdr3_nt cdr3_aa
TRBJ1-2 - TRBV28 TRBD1 TGTGCCAGCAGTTTAAGGACAGGGTCATATGGCTACACCTTC CASSLRTGSYGYTF
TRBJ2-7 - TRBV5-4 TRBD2 TGTGCCAGCAGCCCGGGACTAGATAACGAGCAGTACTTC CASSPGLDNEQYF
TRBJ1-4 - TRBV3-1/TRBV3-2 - TGTGCCAGCAGCAGCCGGGCCGGGGCTAATGAAAAACTGTTTTTT CASSSRAGANEKLFF
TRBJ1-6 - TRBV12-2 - TGTGCAAGTCGCTTTCCTAATTACAGGGGATGGGCCTATAATTCACCCCTCCACTTT CASRFPNYRGWAYNSPLHF
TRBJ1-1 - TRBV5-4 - TGTGCCAGCAGCTCAACAGGGAGCACTGAAGCTTTCTTT CASSSTGSTEAFF
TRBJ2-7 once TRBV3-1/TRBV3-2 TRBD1 TGTGCCAGCAGCTCGGCAGGGGGACCCTACGAGCAGTACTTC CASSSAGGPYEQYF
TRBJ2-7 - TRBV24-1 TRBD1 TGTGCCACCAGTGACCCGACACAGGGGGCTGTCGAGCAGTACTTC CATSDPTQGAVEQYF
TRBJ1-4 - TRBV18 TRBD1 TGTGCCAGCTCACAGGGACAGCAAGAAAAACTGTTTTTT CASSQGQQEKLFF
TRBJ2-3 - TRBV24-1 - TGTGCCACCAGTGGTATACCGACAGGAAGAACAACAGATACGCAGTATTTT CATSGIPTGRTTDTQYF
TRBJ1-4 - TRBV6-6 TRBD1 TGTGCCAGCAGTTACCCTCACAGGGGTGGTGAAAAACTGTTTTTT CASSYPHRGGEKLFF
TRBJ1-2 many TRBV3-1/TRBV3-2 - TGTGCCAGCAGCCATGGCACTGGCTACACCTTC CASSHGTGYTF
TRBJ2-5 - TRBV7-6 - TGTGCCAGCAGCTTATCTACGGAAGAGACCCAGTACTTC CASSLSTEETQYF
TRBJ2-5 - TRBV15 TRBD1 TGTGCCACCAGCAGAGATACCTTACAGGGGGCGGGTACCCAAGAGACCCAGTACTTC CATSRDTLQGAGTQETQYF
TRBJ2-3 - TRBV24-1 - TGTGCCACCAGTCGAGGCACCACCACAGATACGCAGTATTTT CATSRGTTTDTQYF
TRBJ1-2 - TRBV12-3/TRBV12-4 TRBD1 TGTGCCAGCAGTGCCGGGACAGTTTATGGCTACACCTTC CASSAGTVYGYTF
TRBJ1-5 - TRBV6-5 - TGTGCCAGCAGTTACGGGGGCCGCAATCAGCCCCAGCATTTT CASSYGGRNQPQHF
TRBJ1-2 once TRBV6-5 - TGTGCCACCACCTCCCCAGGTCCATATGGCTACACCTTC CATTSPGPYGYTF
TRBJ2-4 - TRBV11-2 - TGTGCCAGCAGCTTATCCCCCCCCACAGGGATGCTAAACATTCAGTACTTC CASSLSPPTGMLNIQYF
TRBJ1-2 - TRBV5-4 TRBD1 TGTGCCAGCAGCTCCGGGACAGGGGGGATGGATGGCTACACCTTC CASSSGTGGMDGYTF
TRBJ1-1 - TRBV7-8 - TGTGCCAGCAGCTTAGGAGGGTCAGGGGCGAACACTGAAGCTTTCTTT CASSLGGSGANTEAFF
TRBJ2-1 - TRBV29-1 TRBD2 TGCAGCGTCGCCGGGACTAGCGGGGCAAGCTCCTACAATGAGCAGTTCTTC CSVAGTSGASSYNEQFF
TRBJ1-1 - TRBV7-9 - TGTGCCAGCAGCTTAGGTCAGGGGACTGAAGCTTTCTTT CASSLGQGTEAFF
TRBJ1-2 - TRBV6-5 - TGTGCCAGCAGTTACACGGACATGGGACTCTATGGCTACACCTTC CASSYTDMGLYGYTF
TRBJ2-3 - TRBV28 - TGTGCCAGCAGTTTGATCTTTGGCTTTAGCACAGATACGCAGTATTTT CASSLIFGFSTDTQYF
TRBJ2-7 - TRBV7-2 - TGTGCCAGCAGACAAGTTCAGGGCGAGCAGTACTTC CASRQVQGEQYF
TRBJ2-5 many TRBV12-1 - TGTGCCAGCAGCCGGAGACTAGCGGGGGGGACTTTACAAGAGACCCAGTACTTC CASSRRLAGGTLQETQYF
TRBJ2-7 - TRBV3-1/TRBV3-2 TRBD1 TGTGCCAGCAGCCAAGATACCGGGACAGGGGGCCGTAGCTCCTACGAGCAGTACTTC CASSQDTGTGGRSSYEQYF
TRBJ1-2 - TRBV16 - TGTGCCAGCAGCCGAAGTATGGGGGGCTATGGCTACACCTTC CASSRSMGGYGYTF
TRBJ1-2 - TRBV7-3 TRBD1 TGTGCCAGCAGCCCCGGACAGGGCTATGGCTACACCTTC CASSPGQGYGYTF
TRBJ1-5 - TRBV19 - TGTGCCAGTATACGGGGAGGTCCCGGGGGGACCCAGCATTTT CASIRGGPGGTQHF
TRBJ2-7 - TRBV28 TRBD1 TGTGCCAGCCGAGGACAGGACAGTAACTCCTACGAGCAGTACTTC CASRGQDSNSYEQYF
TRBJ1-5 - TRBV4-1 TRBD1 TGCGCCAGCAGCCATGCGGGACAGAAGTATCAGCCCCAGCATTTT CASSHAGQKYQPQHF
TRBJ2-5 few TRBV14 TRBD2 TGTGCCAGCAGCCAAGGCCTAGCGGGGATGGCGGAGACCCAGTACTTC CASSQGLAGMAETQYF
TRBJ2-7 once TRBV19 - TGTGCCAGTAGCCATGGGGGCCCGGAGAACGAGCAGTACTTC CASSHGGPENEQYF
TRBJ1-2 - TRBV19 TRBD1 TGTGCCAGTAGTATAGGGTACGGACAGGGGACTGGCTACACCTTC CASSIGYGQGTGYTF
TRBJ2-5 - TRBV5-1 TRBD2 TGCGCCAGCAGCTTTGGGGCGGGGGGTGTCCAAGAGACCCAGTACTTC CASSFGAGGVQETQYF
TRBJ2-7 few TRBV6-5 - TGTGCCAGCAGTTATCTCCGGGGACAAGGTGCGCAGCAGTACTTC CASSYLRGQGAQQYF
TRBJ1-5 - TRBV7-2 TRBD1 TGTGCCAGCAGCTTGACAGGGACGAATCAGCCCCAGCATTTT CASSLTGTNQPQHF
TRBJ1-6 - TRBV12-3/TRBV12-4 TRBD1 TGTGCCAGCACCCCGGGACAGGGTTCACCCCTCCACTTT CASTPGQGSPLHF
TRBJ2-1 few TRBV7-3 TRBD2 TGTGCCAGCAGCCAGATATTCGGGGGGAAGTTCTTC CASSQIFGGKFF
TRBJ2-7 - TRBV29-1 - TGCAGCGTTATTTCCTGGGGCCACGAGCAGTACTTC CSVISWGHEQYF
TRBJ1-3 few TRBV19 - TGTGCCAGTAGGGACTACCGATCGGAACTCGGAAACACCATATATTTT CASRDYRSELGNTIYF
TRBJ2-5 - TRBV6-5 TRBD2 TGTGCCAGCAGTTACTCGACCGCGGGGGGGCAGGAGACCCAGTACTTC CASSYSTAGGQETQYF
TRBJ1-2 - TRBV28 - TGTGCCAGCAGTTTACGTAACAAACCTAACTATGGCTACACCTTC CASSLRNKPNYGYTF
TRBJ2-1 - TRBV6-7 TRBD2 TGTGCCAGCAGTTACAGGCTAGCGGGGAGGTCGCAGTTCTTC CASSYRLAGRSQFF
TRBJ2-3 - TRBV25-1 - TGTGCCAGCAGTGATGGACTAGGGGGATCAGATACGCAGTATTTT CASSDGLGGSDTQYF
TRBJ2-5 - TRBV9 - TGTGCCAGCAGCCCCCAGGGGACGCGTCAAGAGACCCAGTACTTC CASSPQGTRQETQYF
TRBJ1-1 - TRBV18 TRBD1 TGTGCCAGCTCACCCATGGACAGGGGTACAGGGAACACTGAAGCTTTCTTT CASSPMDRGTGNTEAFF
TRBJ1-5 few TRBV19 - TGTGCCAGTAGTCAAGCAGGGGCCGGCAATCAGCCCCAGCATTTT CASSQAGAGNQPQHF
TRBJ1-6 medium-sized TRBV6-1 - TGTGCCAGCAGTGACAGGGATAATTCACCCCTCCACTTT CASSDRDNSPLHF
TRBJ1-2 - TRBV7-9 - TGTGCCAGCAGCGGAGGCAGTTCCTATGGCTACACCTTC CASSGGSSYGYTF
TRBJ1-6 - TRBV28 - TGTGCCAGCAGTTTAGTGAGGGGGGGTTCACCCCTCCACTTT CASSLVRGGSPLHF
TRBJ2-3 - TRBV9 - TGTGCCAGCAGCGTAGATAACACCCCAGATACGCAGTATTTT CASSVDNTPDTQYF
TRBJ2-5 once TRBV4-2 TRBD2 TGTGCCAGCAGCCAACCCGGGGGGGGGCTGAAGACCCAGTACTTC CASSQPGGGLKTQYF
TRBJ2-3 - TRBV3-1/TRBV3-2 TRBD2 TGTGCCAGCAGCCAAGCCCATACTAGCGGGGATACGCAGTATTTT CASSQAHTSGDTQYF
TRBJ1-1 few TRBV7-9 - TGTGCCAGCAGCTTAGCTGGGCAGCTTGAAGCTTTCTTT CASSLAGQLEAFF
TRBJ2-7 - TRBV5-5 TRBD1 TGTGCCAGCAGCTTGGACGGGACAGGGAATTACGAGCAGTACTTC CASSLDGTGNYEQYF